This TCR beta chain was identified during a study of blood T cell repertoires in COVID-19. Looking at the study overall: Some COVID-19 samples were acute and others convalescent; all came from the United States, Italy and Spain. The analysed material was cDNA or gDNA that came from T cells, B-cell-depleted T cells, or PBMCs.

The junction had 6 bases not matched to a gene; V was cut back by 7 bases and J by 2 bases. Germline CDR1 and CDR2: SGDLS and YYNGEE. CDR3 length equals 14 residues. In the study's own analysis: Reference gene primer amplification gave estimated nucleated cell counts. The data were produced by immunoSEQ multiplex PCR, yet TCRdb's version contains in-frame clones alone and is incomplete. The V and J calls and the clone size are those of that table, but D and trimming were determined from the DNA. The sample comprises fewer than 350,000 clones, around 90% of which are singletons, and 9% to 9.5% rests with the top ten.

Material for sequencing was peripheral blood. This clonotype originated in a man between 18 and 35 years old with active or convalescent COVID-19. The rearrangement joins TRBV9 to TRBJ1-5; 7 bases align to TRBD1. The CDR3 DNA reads TGTGCCAGCGGCGGGGACAGAGGCAATCAGCCCCAGCATTTT. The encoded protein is CASGGDRGNQPQHF.